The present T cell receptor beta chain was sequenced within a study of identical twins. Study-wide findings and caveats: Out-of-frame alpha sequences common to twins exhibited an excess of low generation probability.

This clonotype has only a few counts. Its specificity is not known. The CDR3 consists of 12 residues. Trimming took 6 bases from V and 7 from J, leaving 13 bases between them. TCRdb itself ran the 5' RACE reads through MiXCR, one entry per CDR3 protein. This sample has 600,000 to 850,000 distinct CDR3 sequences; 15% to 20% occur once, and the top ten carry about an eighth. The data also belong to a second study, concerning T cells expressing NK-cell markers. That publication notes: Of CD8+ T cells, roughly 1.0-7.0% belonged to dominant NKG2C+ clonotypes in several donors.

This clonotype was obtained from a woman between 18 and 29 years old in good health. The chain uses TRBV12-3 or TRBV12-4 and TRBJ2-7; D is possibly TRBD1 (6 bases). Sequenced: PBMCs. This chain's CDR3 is CASRDQGLEQYF. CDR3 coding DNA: TGTGCCAGCAGAGATCAGGGGCTTGAGCAGTACTTC.